This T cell receptor beta chain stems from a study of cytomegalovirus exposure and HLA in healthy donors. Primers: 60 Vbeta forward and 13 Jbeta reverse. Measured with immunoSEQ multiplex PCR; TCRdb has only the in-frame clones, and not every one. Altogether roughly 140,000 clones are present, approximately 84% being singletons, with the ten largest covering less than 2.5%. This clone showed up just a few times. Material for sequencing was PBMCs. This TCR came from a woman aged 18-29 years in good health and CMV-seronegative.

In DNA form, the CDR3 reads TGCGCCAGCAGCCAAGCGCGCAGGGTGGACCTCTACGAGCAGTACTTC. It specifies CASSQARRVDLYEQYF. The gene calls are TRBV4-3 and TRBJ2-7, with D possibly being TRBD1 (5 bases). The CDR3 is 16 amino acids. Germline CDR1 reads LGHNA; CDR2 reads YSLEER. The V end lost 1 base, the J end lost 3 bases, and 16 bases lay between the germline ends.